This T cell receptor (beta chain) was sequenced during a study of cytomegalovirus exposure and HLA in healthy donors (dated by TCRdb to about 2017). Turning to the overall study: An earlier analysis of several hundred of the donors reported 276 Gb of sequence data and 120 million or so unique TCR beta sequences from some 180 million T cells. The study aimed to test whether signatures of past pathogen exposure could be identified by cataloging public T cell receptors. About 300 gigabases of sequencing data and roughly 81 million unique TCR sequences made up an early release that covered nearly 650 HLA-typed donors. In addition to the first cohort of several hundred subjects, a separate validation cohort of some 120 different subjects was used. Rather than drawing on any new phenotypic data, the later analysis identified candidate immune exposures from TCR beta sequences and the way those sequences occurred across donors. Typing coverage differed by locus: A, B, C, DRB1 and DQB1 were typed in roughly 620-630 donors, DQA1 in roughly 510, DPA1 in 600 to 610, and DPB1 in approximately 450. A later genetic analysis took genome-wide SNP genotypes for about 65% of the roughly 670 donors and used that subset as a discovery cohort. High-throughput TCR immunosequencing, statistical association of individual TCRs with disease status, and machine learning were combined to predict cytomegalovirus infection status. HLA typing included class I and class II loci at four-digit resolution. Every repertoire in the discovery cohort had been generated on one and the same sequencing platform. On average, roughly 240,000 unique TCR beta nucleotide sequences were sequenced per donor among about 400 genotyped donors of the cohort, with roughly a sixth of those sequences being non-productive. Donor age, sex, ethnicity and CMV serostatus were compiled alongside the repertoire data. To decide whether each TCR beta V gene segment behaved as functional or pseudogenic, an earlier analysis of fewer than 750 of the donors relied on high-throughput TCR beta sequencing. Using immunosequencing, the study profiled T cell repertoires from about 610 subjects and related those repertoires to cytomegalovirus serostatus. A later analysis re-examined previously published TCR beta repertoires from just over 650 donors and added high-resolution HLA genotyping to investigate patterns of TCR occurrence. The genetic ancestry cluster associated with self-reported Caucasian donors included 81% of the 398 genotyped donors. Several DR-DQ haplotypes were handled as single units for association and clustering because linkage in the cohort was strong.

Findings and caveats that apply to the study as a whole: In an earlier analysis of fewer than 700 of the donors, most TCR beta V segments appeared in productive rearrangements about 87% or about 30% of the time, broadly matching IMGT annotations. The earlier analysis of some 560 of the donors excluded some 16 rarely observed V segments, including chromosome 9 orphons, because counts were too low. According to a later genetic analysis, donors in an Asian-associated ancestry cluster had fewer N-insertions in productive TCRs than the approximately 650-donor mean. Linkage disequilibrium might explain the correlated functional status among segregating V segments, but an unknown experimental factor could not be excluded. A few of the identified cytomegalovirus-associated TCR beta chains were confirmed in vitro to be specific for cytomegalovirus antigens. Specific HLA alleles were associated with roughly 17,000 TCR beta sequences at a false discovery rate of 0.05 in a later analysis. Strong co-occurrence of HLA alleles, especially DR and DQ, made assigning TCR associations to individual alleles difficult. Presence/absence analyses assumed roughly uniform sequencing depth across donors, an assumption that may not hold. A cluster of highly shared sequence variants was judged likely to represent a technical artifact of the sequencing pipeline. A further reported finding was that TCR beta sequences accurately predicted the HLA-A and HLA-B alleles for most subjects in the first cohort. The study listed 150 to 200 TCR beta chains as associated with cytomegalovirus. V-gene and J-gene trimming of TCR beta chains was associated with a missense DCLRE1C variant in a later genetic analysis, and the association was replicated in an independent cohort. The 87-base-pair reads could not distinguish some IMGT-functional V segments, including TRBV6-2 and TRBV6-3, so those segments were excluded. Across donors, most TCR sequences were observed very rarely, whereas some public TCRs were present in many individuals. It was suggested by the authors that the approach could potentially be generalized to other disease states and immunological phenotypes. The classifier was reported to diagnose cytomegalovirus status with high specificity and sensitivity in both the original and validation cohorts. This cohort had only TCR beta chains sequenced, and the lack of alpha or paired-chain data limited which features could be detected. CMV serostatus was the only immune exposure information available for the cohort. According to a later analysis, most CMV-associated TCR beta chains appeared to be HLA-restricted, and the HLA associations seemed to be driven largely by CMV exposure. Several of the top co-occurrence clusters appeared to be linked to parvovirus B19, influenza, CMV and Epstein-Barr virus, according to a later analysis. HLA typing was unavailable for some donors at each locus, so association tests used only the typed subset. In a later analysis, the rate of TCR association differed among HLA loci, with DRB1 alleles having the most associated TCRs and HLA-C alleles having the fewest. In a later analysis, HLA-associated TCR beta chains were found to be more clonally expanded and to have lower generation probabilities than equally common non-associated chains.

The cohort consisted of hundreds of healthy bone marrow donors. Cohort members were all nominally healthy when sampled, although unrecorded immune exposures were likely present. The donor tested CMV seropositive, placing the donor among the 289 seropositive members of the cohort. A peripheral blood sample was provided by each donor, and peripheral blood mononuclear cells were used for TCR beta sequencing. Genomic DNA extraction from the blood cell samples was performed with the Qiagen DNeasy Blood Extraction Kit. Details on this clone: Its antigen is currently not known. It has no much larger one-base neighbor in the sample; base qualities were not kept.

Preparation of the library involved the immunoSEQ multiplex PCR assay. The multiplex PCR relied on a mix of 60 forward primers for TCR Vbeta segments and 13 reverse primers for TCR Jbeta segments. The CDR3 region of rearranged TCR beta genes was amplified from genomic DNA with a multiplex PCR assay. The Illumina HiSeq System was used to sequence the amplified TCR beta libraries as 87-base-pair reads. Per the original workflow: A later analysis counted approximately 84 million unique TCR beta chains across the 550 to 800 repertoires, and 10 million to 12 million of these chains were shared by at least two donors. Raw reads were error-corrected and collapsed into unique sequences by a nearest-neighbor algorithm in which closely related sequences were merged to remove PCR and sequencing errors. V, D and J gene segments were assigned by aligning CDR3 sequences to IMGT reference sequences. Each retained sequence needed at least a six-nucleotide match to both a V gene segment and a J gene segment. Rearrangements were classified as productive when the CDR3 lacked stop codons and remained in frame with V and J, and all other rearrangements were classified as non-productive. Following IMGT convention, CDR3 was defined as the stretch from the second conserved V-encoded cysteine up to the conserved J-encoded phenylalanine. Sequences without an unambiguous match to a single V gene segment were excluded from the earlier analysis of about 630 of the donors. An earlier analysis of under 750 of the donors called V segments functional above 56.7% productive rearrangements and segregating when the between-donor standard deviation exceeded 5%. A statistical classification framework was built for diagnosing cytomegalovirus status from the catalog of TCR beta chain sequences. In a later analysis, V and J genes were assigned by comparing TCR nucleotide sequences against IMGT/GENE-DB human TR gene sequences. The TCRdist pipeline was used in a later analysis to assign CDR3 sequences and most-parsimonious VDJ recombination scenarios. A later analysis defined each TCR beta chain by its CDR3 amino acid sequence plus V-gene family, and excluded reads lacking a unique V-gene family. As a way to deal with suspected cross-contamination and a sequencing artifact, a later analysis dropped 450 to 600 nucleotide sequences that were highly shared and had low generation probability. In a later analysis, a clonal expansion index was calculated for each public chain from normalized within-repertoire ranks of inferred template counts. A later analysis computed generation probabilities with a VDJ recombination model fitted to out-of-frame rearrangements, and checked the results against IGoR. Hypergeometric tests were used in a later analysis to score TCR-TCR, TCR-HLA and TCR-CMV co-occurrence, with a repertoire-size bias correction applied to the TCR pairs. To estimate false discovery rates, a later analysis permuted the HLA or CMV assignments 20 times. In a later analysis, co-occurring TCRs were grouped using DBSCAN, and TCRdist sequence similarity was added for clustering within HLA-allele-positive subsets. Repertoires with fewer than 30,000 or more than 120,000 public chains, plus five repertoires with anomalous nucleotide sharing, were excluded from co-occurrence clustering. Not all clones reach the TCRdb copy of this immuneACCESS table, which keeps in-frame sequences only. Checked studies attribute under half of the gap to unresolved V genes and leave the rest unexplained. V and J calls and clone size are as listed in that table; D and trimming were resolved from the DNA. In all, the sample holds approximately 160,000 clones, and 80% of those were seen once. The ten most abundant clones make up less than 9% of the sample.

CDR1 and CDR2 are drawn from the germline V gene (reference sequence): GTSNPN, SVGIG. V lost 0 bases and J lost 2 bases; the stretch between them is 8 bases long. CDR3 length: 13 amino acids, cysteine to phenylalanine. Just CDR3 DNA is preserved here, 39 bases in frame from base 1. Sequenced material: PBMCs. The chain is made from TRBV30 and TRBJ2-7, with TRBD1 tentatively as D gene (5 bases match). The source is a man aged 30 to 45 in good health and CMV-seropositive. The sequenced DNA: TGTGCCTGGAGTGTAAGGGGCACCTACGAGCAGTACTTC. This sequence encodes CAWSVRGTYEQYF. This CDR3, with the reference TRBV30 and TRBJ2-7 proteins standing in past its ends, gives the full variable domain SQTIHQWPATLVQPVGSPLSLECTVEGTSNPNLYWYRQAAGRGLQLLFYSVGIGQISSEVPQNLSASRPQDRQFILSSKKLLLSDSGFYLCAWSVRGTYEQYFGPGTRLTVT.